The 19 T cell receptor beta chains below all came from one sample that was sequenced in a study of blood T cell repertoires in COVID-19. The data were produced by immunoSEQ multiplex PCR, yet TCRdb's version contains in-frame clones alone and is incomplete. Altogether about 130,000 clones are present, around 87% being singletons, with the ten largest covering about 3.6%. Sequencing used peripheral blood. The receptors were gathered from a woman in her sixties or seventies with acute or convalescent COVID-19.

V and J are TRBV29-1 and TRBJ1-4; D perhaps matches TRBD1 (5 bases). Germline V CDR1 and CDR2: SQVTM, ANQGSEA. The V gene lost 7 bases and the J gene lost 5 bases, with 8 bases spanning the gap. The CDR3 has 11 residues. The CDR3 sequence is CSARQNEKLFF. Here the CDR3 DNA reads TGCAGCGCTAGACAGAATGAAAAACTGTTTTTT.

The chain has TRBV5-1 and TRBJ2-5; the match to TRBD1 covers 9 bases. V lost 1 base, J lost 2 bases, and 6 bases stayed unmatched. In germline, CDR1 is SGHRS, CDR2 YFSETQ. The CDR3 extends over 16 amino acids. The CDR3 nucleotides are TGCGCCAGCAGCTTGTCGGTCGGGACAGGGCAAGAGACCCAGTACTTC. This gives the protein CASSLSVGTGQETQYF.

This chain links TRBV19 with TRBJ1-1; 8 bases align to TRBD1. Germline CDR1 and CDR2: LNHDA and SQIVND (reference sequence). V lost 7 bases, J lost 6 bases, and 10 bases stayed unmatched. The CDR3 is 14 residues long. CDR3 amino acids: CASTPDRDVSEAFF. The CDR3 bases are TGTGCCAGTACCCCGGACAGGGATGTCTCTGAAGCTTTCTTT.

The V call is TRBV5-1, the J call TRBJ1-6; TRBD1 might be the D (6 bases). The ends were cut back, 4 bases at V and 7 bases at J, with 15 bases in the middle. The germline V gene encodes CDR1 SGHRS and CDR2 YFSETQ. CDR3 length: 15 residues. In DNA form, the CDR3 reads TGCGCCAGCAGCATCAGTGGGGACACCAATTCACCCCTCCACTTT. Protein sequence: CASSISGDTNSPLHF.

The rearrangement joins TRBV7-8 to TRBJ1-1; 8 bases line up with TRBD1. The CDR3 extends over 16 amino acids. Trimming removed 4 bases from V and 0 bases from J; junction bases left unmatched: 7. The germline V gene encodes CDR1 SGHVS and CDR2 FQNEAQ. DNA for the CDR3: TGTGCCAGCAGCTCTCAGGGGGCGAATATGAACACTGAAGCTTTCTTT. Its translation is CASSSQGANMNTEAFF. Variable domain in full (rest from reference TRBV7-8 and TRBJ1-1): GAGVSQSPRYKVAKRGQDVALRCDPISGHVSLFWYQQALGQGPEFLTYFQNEAQLDKSGLPSDRFFAERPEGSVSTLKIQRTQQEDSAVYLCASSSQGANMNTEAFFGQGTRLTVV.

The rearrangement uses TRBV6-4 and TRBJ2-7; D may be TRBD2 (6 bases). The CDR3 extends over 13 amino acids. The germline V gene has CDR1 MRHNA and CDR2 SNTAGT. V was clipped by 6 bases and J by 6 bases, with 15 bases between them. The CDR3 coding sequence is TGTGCCAGCAGCCGGGACTTTCTAGGCGAGCAGTACTTC. Translated: CASSRDFLGEQYF.

The chain joins TRBV6-5 to TRBJ2-1; 11 bases are a match to TRBD2. The CDR3 is 15 residues long. Germline V gene lookup returns CDR1 MNHEY and CDR2 SVGAGI. Unmatched junction bases numbered 1, after V lost 4 bases and J lost 2 bases. The CDR3 loop reads CASSLAGGTYNEQFF. The CDR3 nucleotides read TGTGCCAGCAGTTTAGCGGGAGGGACCTACAATGAGCAGTTCTTC.

This clone was observed a single time. This chain links TRBV27 with TRBJ2-2; 9 nucleotides match TRBD1. This CDR3 region has 17 residues. Germline V CDR1 and CDR2: MNHEY, SMNVEV (reference sequence). V was clipped by 3 bases and J by 0 bases; unmatched bases: 5. The CDR3 here is CASSLGQGFSNTGELFF. The CDR3 DNA reads as TGTGCCAGCAGTTTGGGACAGGGATTTTCGAACACCGGGGAGCTGTTTTTT.

In its sample, this clone was seen a few times. Written as DNA, the CDR3 is TGTGCCAGCAGCCTTAACTCCGCGGCTAATGAAAAACTGTTTTTT. It codes for CASSLNSAANEKLFF. The chain joins TRBV7-9 to TRBJ1-4; D is undetermined. Germline CDR1 reads SEHNR; CDR2 reads FQNEAQ (reference sequence). CDR3 size: 15 residues. Trimming removed 5 bases at V and 3 bases at J, with 13 bases between.

CDR3 nucleotide sequence: TGTGCCAGCAGTGAACGGGGCAGGGGCTATGGACCCCAGCATTTT. This codes for CASSERGRGYGPQHF. The V and J genes are TRBV25-1 and TRBJ1-5; TRBD1 is a possible D gene (6 bases). Germline V gene lookup returns CDR1 MGHDK and CDR2 SYGVNS. V lost 2 bases, J lost 10 bases, and 18 bases lay in between. The CDR3 totals 15 residues. The variable domain in full, with the rest retrieved from reference TRBV25-1 and TRBJ1-5, is EADIYQTPRYLVIGTGKKITLECSQTMGHDKMYWYQQDPGMELHLIHYSYGVNSTEKGDLSSESTVSRIRTEHFPLTLESARPSHTSQYLCASSERGRGYGPQHFGDGTRLSIL.

The gene calls are TRBV27 and TRBJ1-2, with D possibly TRBD1 on 6 matching bases. V gave up 3 bases and J gave up 8 bases, with 13 bases separating them. CDR3 length: 13 amino acids. Per the germline V gene, CDR1 is MNHEY and CDR2 is SMNVEV (reference sequence). Written as DNA, the CDR3 is TGTGCCAGCAGTTTCCCAGGGGCCCCCGGCTACACCTTC. Protein: CASSFPGAPGYTF.

This clone was observed a single time. The gene calls are TRBV19 and TRBJ1-1; no clear D gene. This CDR3 is built from 13 residues. Germline V gives CDR1 LNHDA, CDR2 SQIVND (reference sequence). The V end lost 3 bases, the J end lost 6 bases, and 11 bases lay between the germline ends. The CDR3, as DNA: TGTGCCAGTAGTATGCGTCGGAGCGCTGAAGCTTTCTTT. This codes for CASSMRRSAEAFF. Drawing the rest from reference TRBV19 and TRBJ1-1, the complete variable domain is DGGITQSPKYLFRKEGQNVTLSCEQNLNHDAMYWYRQDPGQGLRLIYYSQIVNDFQKGDIAEGYSVSREKKESFPLTVTSAQKNPTAFYLCASSMRRSAEAFFGQGTRLTVV.

The chain links TRBV19 to TRBJ2-3; D is perhaps TRBD2 (6 bases). This CDR3 has 15 amino acids. V was clipped by 3 bases and J by 3 bases, with 13 bases between them. Looked up from germline, CDR1 is LNHDA and CDR2 is SQIVND (reference sequence). This CDR3 reads CASSIGGLKTDTQYF. For the CDR3, the DNA is TGTGCCAGTAGTATCGGAGGACTAAAAACAGATACGCAGTATTTT.

V is TRBV7-9 and J is TRBJ1-6; D perhaps matches TRBD1 (5 bases). The ends were cut back, 2 bases at V and 3 bases at J, with 11 bases in the middle. Germline CDR1 SEHNR, CDR2 FQNEAQ (reference sequence). This CDR3 has 16 amino acids. The CDR3 loop is CASSLSGGFYNSPLHF. The CDR3 DNA sequence: TGTGCCAGCAGCTTAAGTGGGGGGTTCTATAATTCACCCCTCCACTTT. The full variable domain, with the rest looked up from reference TRBV7-9 and TRBJ1-6, is DTGVSQNPRHKITKRGQNVTFRCDPISEHNRLYWYRQTLGQGPEFLTYFQNEAQLEKSRLLSDRFSAERPKGSFSTLEIQRTEQGDSAMYLCASSLSGGFYNSPLHFGNGTRLTVT.

A single count supports this clone. J is TRBJ2-1 and V is TRBV27; D call uncertain. The V and J ends lost 0 bases and 4 bases respectively, with 4 bases between them. Germline loops: CDR1 MNHEY, CDR2 SMNVEV (reference sequence). This CDR3 comprises 13 residues. CDR3 amino acids: CASSLSEYNEQFF. The CDR3 coding sequence is TGTGCCAGCAGTTTATCGGAGTACAATGAGCAGTTCTTC.

The genes are TRBV10-3 and TRBJ1-3, with D hard to call. The V and J ends lost 6 bases and 2 bases respectively, with 11 bases between them. The CDR3 is 14 residues long. Germline V CDR1 and CDR2: ENHRY, SYGVKD. The CDR3 here is CAIRAGTPGNTIYF. CDR3 nucleotide sequence: TGTGCCATCAGGGCGGGTACCCCTGGAAACACCATATATTTT.

In this sample, this clone turned up once. The gene calls are TRBV30 and TRBJ2-2; 9 nucleotides agree with TRBD1. This CDR3 spans 14 amino acids. Germline trimming cut 8 bases from V and 7 bases from J; bases unmatched to any gene: 11. Germline-derived CDR1 and CDR2 are GTSNPN and SVGIG (reference sequence). CDR3 nucleotides: TGTGCCAGCACAGGGGGCGCGAGTATCGGGGAGCTGTTTTTT. As protein: CASTGGASIGELFF.

The chain carries TRBV7-8 and TRBJ2-2, with D perhaps matching TRBD1 (6 bases). This CDR3 comprises 13 residues. Trimming shortened V by 3 bases and J by 5 bases, and 7 bases separated the two germline ends. From germline, CDR1 is SGHVS and CDR2 FQNEAQ. The CDR3 DNA follows: TGTGCCAGCAGCTTTACAGGGACCGGGGAGCTGTTTTTT. Its protein is CASSFTGTGELFF.

This clone was seen once. This chain uses TRBV2 with TRBJ2-3, with D unresolved. Trimming cost V 2 bases and J 11 bases, with 11 bases left between them. The germline CDR1 and CDR2 sequences are SNHLY and FYNNEI. CDR3 length: 12 residues. The chain's CDR3 is CASSETGTKQYF. The CDR3, as DNA: TGTGCCAGCAGTGAAACGGGTACAAAGCAGTATTTT.